Shown below are 25 T cell receptor beta chains from a single sample sequenced in a study of blood T cell repertoires in COVID-19. Sequencing was performed with immunoSEQ multiplex PCR; in TCRdb, only in-frame clones are kept and a portion is missing. The data contain 390,000 or so clones, about 90% of them seen just once; the ten biggest clones take up 3%. The material sequenced was peripheral blood. Every receptor here comes from a woman under 40 with COVID-19, enrolled during active disease.

The chain combines TRBV10-1 with TRBJ1-2, with 8 bases matching TRBD1. Trimming took 5 bases from V and 8 from J; bases not matched to a gene: 7. Germline CDR1 reads WNHNN; CDR2 reads SYGVQD (reference sequence). This CDR3 comprises 13 residues. CDR3 in amino acids: CASSSDRGDGYTF. CDR3 sequence (DNA): TGCGCCAGCAGTTCCGACAGGGGAGACGGCTACACCTTC.

This chain connects TRBV6-5 to TRBJ1-1; possible D gene TRBD1, 5 bases. Trimming shortened V by 8 bases and J by 2 bases, and 9 bases separated the two germline ends. The germline V gene encodes CDR1 MNHEY and CDR2 SVGAGI. This CDR3 contains 12 residues. The DNA of the CDR3 is TGTGCCAGCTCCAGGGCTAACACTGAAGCTTTCTTT. Protein product: CASSRANTEAFF.

This rearrangement joins TRBV7-8 to TRBJ2-1; D is undetermined. The V end lost 0 bases, the J end lost 1 base, and 10 bases lay between the germline ends. CDR1 SGHVS and CDR2 FQNEAQ come from the germline V gene. The CDR3 is 16 residues long. This CDR3 is CASSLALSGSYNEQFF. The DNA for the CDR3 is TGTGCCAGCAGCTTAGCCCTTTCAGGATCCTACAATGAGCAGTTCTTC.

J is TRBJ2-5 and V is TRBV18; 9 bases match TRBD2. This CDR3 contains 14 residues. J gave up 5 bases and V 3 bases, and 4 bases lay outside the gene matches. CDR1 KGHSH and CDR2 LQKENI come from the germline V gene. The CDR3 here is CASSPSGGTETQYF. As DNA, the CDR3 is TGTGCCAGCTCACCGAGCGGGGGGACGGAGACCCAGTACTTC.

The chain employs TRBV28 and TRBJ2-7; D is undetermined. CDR1 MDHEN and CDR2 SYDVKM come from the germline V gene. V was trimmed by 5 bases and J by 2 bases, leaving 7 bases between them. The CDR3 contains 12 residues. The CDR3 coding sequence is TGTGCCAGCAGTGCGTACCCCTACGAGCAGTACGTC. It specifies CASSAYPYEQYV.

This rearrangement joins TRBV6-5 to TRBJ2-1, with a weak D call TRBD1 (6 bases). The V end was cut by 6 bases, the J end by 5 bases, with 17 bases between. CDR1 is MNHEY and CDR2 is SVGAGI in the germline V gene. This CDR3 region has 15 residues. The CDR3 sequence is CASRTTGSQDNEQFF. CDR3 nucleotide sequence: TGTGCCAGCAGAACAACAGGGAGTCAAGACAATGAGCAGTTCTTC.

The chain has TRBV7-9 and TRBJ2-2, with no clear D. The CDR3 loop spans 14 amino acids. Germline CDR1 SEHNR, CDR2 FQNEAQ (reference sequence). Trimming stripped 5 bases from V and 8 bases from J, with 15 bases between. The CDR3 protein is CASSPPSSPGELFF. In DNA, the CDR3 is TGTGCCAGCAGCCCACCATCGAGTCCTGGGGAGCTGTTTTTT.

The gene calls are TRBV3-1 (or the pseudogene TRBV3-2) and TRBJ2-7; TRBD1 matches 10 bases. Germline assignment: CDR1 LGHDT and CDR2 YNNKEL (reference sequence). This CDR3 has 15 residues. The ends lost 4 bases at V and 6 bases at J; junction bases unmatched: 9. The CDR3 DNA reads TGTGCCAGCAGCCGCGACAGGGGGCGATCGTCCGAGCAGTACTTC. It specifies CASSRDRGRSSEQYF.

The V call is TRBV19, the J call TRBJ1-1; 8 bases match TRBD1. The junction had 17 bases not matched to a gene; V was cut back by 5 bases and J by 6 bases. Germline CDR1 is LNHDA and CDR2 is SQIVND (reference sequence). The CDR3 runs to 17 residues. The chain's CDR3 is CASSPRSRQGILSEAFF. CDR3 in DNA: TGTGCCAGTAGTCCCCGCTCGCGACAGGGGATCCTATCTGAAGCTTTCTTT.

The V call is TRBV11-3, the J call TRBJ2-1; 7 bases line up with TRBD2. Germline V lookup: CDR1 SGHNT, CDR2 YENEEA. Trimming cost V 5 bases and J 7 bases; bases outside gene matches: 20. This CDR3 has 18 amino acids. CDR3 in amino acids: CASSKRTSLAEWENEQFF. CDR3 bases: TGTGCCAGCAGCAAACGAACGAGCCTAGCGGAATGGGAGAATGAGCAGTTCTTC.

The V and J genes are TRBV11-2 and TRBJ1-6; D ambiguous. Germline-derived CDR1 and CDR2 are SGHAT and FQNNGV. This CDR3 contains 14 residues. With 0 bases removed from V and 10 bases from J, the gap between germline ends came to 10 bases. The CDR3 DNA reads TGTGCCAGCAGCTTAGAATCGCGAGGATCACCCCTCCACTTT. Its translation: CASSLESRGSPLHF.

The chain couples TRBV6-2 or TRBV6-3 to TRBJ1-3; no definite D call. The germline gives CDR1 MNHEY, CDR2 SVGEGT. The CDR3 extends over 15 amino acids. Trimming took off 0 bases at V and 0 bases at J, with 6 bases between the two ends. The CDR3, as DNA: TGTGCCAGCAGTTACTCGGCGGACTCTGGAAACACCATATATTTT. It yields the protein CASSYSADSGNTIYF.

The genes are TRBV9 and TRBJ2-2, with 9 bases fitting TRBD2. This CDR3 is built from 17 residues. V gave up 3 bases and J gave up 2 bases; unmatched junction bases: 8. CDR1 is SGDLS and CDR2 is YYNGEE in the germline V gene. The CDR3 loop is CASSETRSGGNTGELFF. The DNA of the CDR3 is TGTGCCAGCAGCGAAACTCGTAGCGGGGGAAACACCGGGGAGCTGTTTTTT.

J is TRBJ2-1 and V is TRBV2, with TRBD1 matching 9 bases. Germline values: CDR1 SNHLY, CDR2 FYNNEI. The CDR3 runs 15 residues. Losses at the gene ends were 4 bases for V and 6 bases for J; bases not matched to a gene: 7. The CDR3 region is CASSGPDRGGNEQFF. The CDR3 DNA reads TGTGCCAGCAGTGGGCCCGACAGGGGGGGCAATGAGCAGTTCTTC.

This chain connects TRBV11-2 to TRBJ1-5, with 9 bases matching TRBD1. This CDR3 contains 15 residues. After removal of 5 bases from V and 5 bases from J, the junction contained 7 bases not matched to a gene. Germline CDR1 reads SGHAT; CDR2 reads FQNNGV. As DNA, the CDR3 is TGTGCCAGCAGCCTTGGGACAGGGCAATATCAGCCCCAGCATTTT. Translation: CASSLGTGQYQPQHF. Combining the CDR3 with reference TRBV11-2 and TRBJ1-5 gives the whole variable domain EAGVAQSPRYKIIEKRQSVAFWCNPISGHATLYWYQQILGQGPKLLIQFQNNGVVDDSQLPKDRFSAERLKGVDSTLKIQPAKLEDSAVYLCASSLGTGQYQPQHFGDGTRLSIL.

The genes are TRBV7-9 and TRBJ1-2; TRBD1 might be the D (6 bases). The CDR3 has 16 amino acids. Germline values: CDR1 SEHNR, CDR2 FQNEAQ (reference sequence). V lost 2 bases, J lost 6 bases, and 19 bases lay in between. The CDR3 sequence is CASSLSGRRGLNGYTF. In nucleotides, the CDR3 is TGTGCCAGCAGCTTATCGGGGAGAAGGGGGTTAAATGGCTACACCTTC.

V is TRBV11-2 and J is TRBJ2-1; 8 bases are a match to TRBD2. From germline, CDR1 is SGHAT and CDR2 FQNNGV. Trimming at V came to 5 bases and at J to 3 bases, leaving 9 bases not matched to a gene. CDR3 length equals 16 residues. The CDR3: CASSPHSGEFYNEQFF. The CDR3 bases are TGTGCCAGCAGCCCCCATAGCGGGGAATTCTACAATGAGCAGTTCTTC.

J is TRBJ2-7 and V is TRBV10-1, with 10 bases matching TRBD1. J was trimmed by 6 bases and V by 7 bases; bases with no gene match: 9. This CDR3 has 14 amino acids. CDR1 WNHNN and CDR2 SYGVQD come from the germline V gene (reference sequence). The CDR3 is CASTRDRGAVEQYV. The CDR3, as DNA: TGCGCCAGCACTCGGGACAGGGGCGCGGTCGAGCAGTACGTC.

The gene calls are TRBV5-5 and TRBJ1-2; no definite D call. Germline assignment: CDR1 SGHKS and CDR2 YYEKEE (reference sequence). V lost 0 bases and J 8 bases, leaving 8 bases between the germline ends. The CDR3 is 12 residues long. CDR3 amino acids: CASSLELLGYTF. The CDR3 region has the DNA TGTGCCAGCAGCTTGGAACTACTAGGCTACACCTTC.

The rearrangement uses TRBV5-6 and TRBJ1-2; D gene uncertain. Deletions cut 1 base from V and 0 bases from J, with 7 bases between. The CDR3 length is 14 residues. The germline V gene has CDR1 SGHDT and CDR2 YYEEEE. CDR3 DNA sequence: TGTGCCAGCAGCTTGTCAGGATCTAACTATGGCTACACCTTC. It is translated as CASSLSGSNYGYTF.

The chain carries TRBV3-1 (or the pseudogene TRBV3-2) and TRBJ1-3; D possibly corresponds to TRBD1 (5 bases). The CDR3 is 18 residues long. Germline V lookup: CDR1 LGHDT, CDR2 YNNKEL (reference sequence). Trimming left V 0 bases short and J 0 bases short, with 15 bases between. The CDR3 DNA is TGTGCCAGCAGCCAAGATGGGGCAGGCCCCAGCTCTGGAAACACCATATATTTT. It codes for CASSQDGAGPSSGNTIYF.

The chain links TRBV28 to TRBJ2-3, with 8 positions matching TRBD2. The CDR3 loop spans 13 amino acids. With 8 bases clipped from V and 4 bases from J, the junction kept 5 bases outside the gene matches. Per the germline V gene, CDR1 is MDHEN and CDR2 is SYDVKM. The CDR3 here is CASVLAGADTQYF. The CDR3 DNA follows: TGTGCCAGCGTGCTAGCGGGCGCAGATACGCAGTATTTT. Supplemented by reference TRBV28 and TRBJ2-3, the full variable domain reads DVKVTQSSRYLVKRTGEKVFLECVQDMDHENMFWYRQDPGLGLRLIYFSYDVKMKEKGDIPEGYSVSREKKERFSLILESASTNQTSMYLCASVLAGADTQYFGPGTRLTVL.

The chain couples TRBV7-8 to TRBJ2-5, with TRBD1 matching over 11 bases. Looked up from germline, CDR1 is SGHVS and CDR2 is FQNEAQ. This CDR3 is built from 16 residues. V was clipped by 1 base and J by 5 bases; unmatched bases: 6. For the CDR3, the DNA is TGTGCCAGCAGCTTAGATAGGACAGGGGGCGGCGAGACCCAGTACTTC. Translating gives CASSLDRTGGGETQYF.

The chain recombines TRBV7-2 with TRBJ2-1, with 7 positions matching TRBD2. The CDR3 is 14 residues long. Looked up from germline, CDR1 is SGHTA and CDR2 is FQGNSA. V was clipped by 5 bases and J by 6 bases; unmatched bases: 7. The CDR3 coding sequence is TGTGCCAGCAGCACCCCCGGACTAGTCAATGAGCAGTTCTTC. It encodes CASSTPGLVNEQFF.

The chain carries TRBV5-1 and TRBJ2-3, with a weak D call TRBD2 (7 bases). This CDR3 region has 16 residues. Looked up from germline, CDR1 is SGHRS and CDR2 is YFSETQ. The V end lost 3 bases, the J end lost 0 bases, and 14 bases lay between the germline ends. The CDR3 DNA sequence: TGCGCCAGCAGCTCCCCGGGGGGCCCTAGCACAGATACGCAGTATTTT. It encodes CASSSPGGPSTDTQYF.